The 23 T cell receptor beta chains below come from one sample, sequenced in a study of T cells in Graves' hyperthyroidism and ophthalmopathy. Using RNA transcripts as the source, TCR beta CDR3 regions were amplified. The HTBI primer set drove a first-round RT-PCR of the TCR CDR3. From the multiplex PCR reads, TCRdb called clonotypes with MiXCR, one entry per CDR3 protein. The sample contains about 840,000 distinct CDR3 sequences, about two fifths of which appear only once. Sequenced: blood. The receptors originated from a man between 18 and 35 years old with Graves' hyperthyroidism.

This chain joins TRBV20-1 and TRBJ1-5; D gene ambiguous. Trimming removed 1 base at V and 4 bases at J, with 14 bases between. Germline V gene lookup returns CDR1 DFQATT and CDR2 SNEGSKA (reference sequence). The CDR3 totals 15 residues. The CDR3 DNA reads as TGCAGTGCTAGAGGGATAGAGGGTGGAAATCAGCCCCAGCATTTT. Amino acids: CSARGIEGGNQPQHF.

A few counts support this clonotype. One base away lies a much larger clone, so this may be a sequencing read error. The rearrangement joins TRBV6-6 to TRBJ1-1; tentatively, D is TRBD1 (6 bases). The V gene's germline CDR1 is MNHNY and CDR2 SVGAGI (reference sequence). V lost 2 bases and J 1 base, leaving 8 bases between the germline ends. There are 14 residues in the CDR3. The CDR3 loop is CASSYATGNTEAFF. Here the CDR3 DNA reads TGTGCCAGCAGTTACGCGACAGGGAACACTGAAGCTTTCTTT.

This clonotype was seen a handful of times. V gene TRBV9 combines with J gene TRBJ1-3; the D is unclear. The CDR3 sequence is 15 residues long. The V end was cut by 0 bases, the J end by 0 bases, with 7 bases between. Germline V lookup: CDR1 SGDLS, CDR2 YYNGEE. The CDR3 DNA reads TGTGCCAGCAGCGTAGATGGAGGCTCTGGAAACACCATATATTTT. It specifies CASSVDGGSGNTIYF. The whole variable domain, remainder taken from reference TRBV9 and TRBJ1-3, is DSGVTQTPKHLITATGQRVTLRCSPRSGDLSVYWYQQSLDQGLQFLIQYYNGEERAKGNILERFSAQQFPDLHSELNLSSLELGDSALYFCASSVDGGSGNTIYFGEGSWLTVV.

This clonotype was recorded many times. CDR3 in DNA: TGTGCCAGTACTGGACAGGGAGGGACCGGGGAGCTGTTTTTT. Its translation is CASTGQGGTGELFF. The chain combines TRBV19 with TRBJ2-2; TRBD1 might be the D (8 bases). CDR1 is LNHDA and CDR2 is SQIVND in the germline V gene (reference sequence). This CDR3 is 14 amino acids long. V was shortened by 7 bases and J by 5 bases, with 14 bases between the two germline ends.

The CDR3 here is CASSPSRDSPLHF. CDR3 DNA sequence: TGTGCCAGCAGTCCCTCGAGGGATTCACCCCTCCACTTT. The rearrangement uses TRBV6-5 and TRBJ1-6; no firm D call. With 5 bases removed from V and 8 bases from J, the gap between germline ends came to 10 bases. From germline, CDR1 is MNHEY and CDR2 SVGAGI. The CDR3 sequence is 13 residues long.

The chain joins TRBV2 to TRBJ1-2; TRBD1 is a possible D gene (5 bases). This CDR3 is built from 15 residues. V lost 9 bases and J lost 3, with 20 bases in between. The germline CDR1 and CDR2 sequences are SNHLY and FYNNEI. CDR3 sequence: CASSIRQGADYGYTF. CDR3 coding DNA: TGTGCCAGTAGTATTAGGCAGGGAGCGGACTATGGCTACACCTTC. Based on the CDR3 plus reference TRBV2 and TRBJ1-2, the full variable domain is EPEVTQTPSHQVTQMGQEVILRCVPISNHLYFYWYRQILGQKVEFLVSFYNNEISEKSEIFDDQFSVERPDGSNFTLKIRSTKLEDSAMYFCASSIRQGADYGYTFGSGTRLTVV.

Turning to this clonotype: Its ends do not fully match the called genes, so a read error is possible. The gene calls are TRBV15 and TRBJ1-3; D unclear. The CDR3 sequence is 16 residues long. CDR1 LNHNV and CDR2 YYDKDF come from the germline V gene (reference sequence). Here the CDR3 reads CATSREGPGSGNTIYF. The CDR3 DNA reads TGTGCCACCAGCAGAGAAGGTCCAGGCTCTGGGAACACCATATACTTT.

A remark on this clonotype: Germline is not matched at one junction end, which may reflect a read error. In nucleotides, the CDR3 is TGTGCCAGCAGTAGAGACAGGGGTGGGACTGAAGCTTTC. The encoded protein is CASSRDRGGTEAF. The rearrangement joins TRBV2 to TRBJ2-6, with TRBD1 matching over 8 bases. Germline-derived CDR1 and CDR2 are SNHLY and FYNNEI. The CDR3 consists of 13 residues.

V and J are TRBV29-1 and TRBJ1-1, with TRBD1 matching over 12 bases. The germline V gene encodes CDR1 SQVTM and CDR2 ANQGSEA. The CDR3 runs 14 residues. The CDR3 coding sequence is TGCAGTTACGGGACAGGGGGCAAGAACACTGAAGCTTTCTTT. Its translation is CSYGTGGKNTEAFF.

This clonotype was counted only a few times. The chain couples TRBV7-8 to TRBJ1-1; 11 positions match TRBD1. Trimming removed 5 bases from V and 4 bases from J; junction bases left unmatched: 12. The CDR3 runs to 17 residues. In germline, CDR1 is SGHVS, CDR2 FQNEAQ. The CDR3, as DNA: TGTGCCAGCAGCCTGGGGACAGGGGGTGGGGGAAGCACTGAAGCTTTCTTT. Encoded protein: CASSLGTGGGGSTEAFF.

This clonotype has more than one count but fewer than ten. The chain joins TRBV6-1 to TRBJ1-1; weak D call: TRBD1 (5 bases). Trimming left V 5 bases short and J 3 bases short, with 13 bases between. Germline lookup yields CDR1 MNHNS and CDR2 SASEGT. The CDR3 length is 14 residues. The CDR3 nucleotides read TGTGCCAGCAGTCCCCCGGGGGACGACACTGAAGCTTTCTTT. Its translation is CASSPPGDDTEAFF.

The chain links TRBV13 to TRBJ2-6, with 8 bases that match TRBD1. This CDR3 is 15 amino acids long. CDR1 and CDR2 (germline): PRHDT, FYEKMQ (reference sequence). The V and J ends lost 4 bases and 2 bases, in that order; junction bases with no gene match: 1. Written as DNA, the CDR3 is TGTGCCAGCAGCTACAGGGGGGCTGGGGCCAACGTCCTGACTTTC. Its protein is CASSYRGAGANVLTF.

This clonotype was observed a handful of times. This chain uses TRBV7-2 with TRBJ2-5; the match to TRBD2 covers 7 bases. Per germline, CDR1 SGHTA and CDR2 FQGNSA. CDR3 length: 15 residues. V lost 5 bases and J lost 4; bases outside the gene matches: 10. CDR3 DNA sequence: TGTGCCAGCAGCCGGCGACTGGGACTAAGAGAGACCCAGTACTTC. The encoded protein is CASSRRLGLRETQYF.

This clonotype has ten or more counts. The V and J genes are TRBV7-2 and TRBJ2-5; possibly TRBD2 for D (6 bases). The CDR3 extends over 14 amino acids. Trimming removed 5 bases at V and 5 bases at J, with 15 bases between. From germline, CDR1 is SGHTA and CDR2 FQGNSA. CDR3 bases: TGTGCCAGCAGCCCAATACTAGCTCACGAGACCCAGTACTTC. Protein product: CASSPILAHETQYF.

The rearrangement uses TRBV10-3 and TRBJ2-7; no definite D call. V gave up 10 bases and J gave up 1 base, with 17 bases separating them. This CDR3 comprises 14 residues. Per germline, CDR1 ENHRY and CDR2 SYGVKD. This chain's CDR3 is CASRPRAQSYEQYF. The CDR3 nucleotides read TGTGCCAGCAGGCCTCGGGCTCAATCCTACGAGCAGTACTTC.

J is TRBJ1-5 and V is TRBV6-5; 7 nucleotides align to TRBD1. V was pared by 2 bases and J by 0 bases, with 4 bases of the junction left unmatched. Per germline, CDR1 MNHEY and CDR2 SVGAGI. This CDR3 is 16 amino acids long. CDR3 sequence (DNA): TGTGCCAGCAGTTACGCCGCAGGGGGTAGCAATCAGCCCCAGCATTTT. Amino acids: CASSYAAGGSNQPQHF.

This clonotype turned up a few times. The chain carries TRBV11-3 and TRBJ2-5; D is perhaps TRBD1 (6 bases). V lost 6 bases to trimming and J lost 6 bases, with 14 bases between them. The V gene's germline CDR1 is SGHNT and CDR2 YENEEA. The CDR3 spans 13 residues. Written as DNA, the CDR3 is TGTGCCAGCAGGCCAGGGGTTTCGAAGACCCAGTACTTC. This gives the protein CASRPGVSKTQYF.

CDR3 in amino acids: CASSISEEVPYEQYF. As DNA, the CDR3 is TGTGCCAGTAGTATCTCGGAGGAGGTCCCCTACGAGCAGTACTTC. The chain couples TRBV19 to TRBJ2-7, with D perhaps matching TRBD2 (5 bases). CDR3 size: 15 residues. V dropped 3 bases and J dropped 2 bases, with 14 bases sitting between them. Germline assignment: CDR1 LNHDA and CDR2 SQIVND (reference sequence).

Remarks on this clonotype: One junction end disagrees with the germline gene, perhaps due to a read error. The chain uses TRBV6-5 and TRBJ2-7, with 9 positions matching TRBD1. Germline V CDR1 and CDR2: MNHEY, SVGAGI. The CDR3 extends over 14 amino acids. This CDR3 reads CAGSSSGTGNEQYF. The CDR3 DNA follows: TGTGCCGGCAGTTCCTCCGGGACAGGGAACGAGCAGTACTTC.

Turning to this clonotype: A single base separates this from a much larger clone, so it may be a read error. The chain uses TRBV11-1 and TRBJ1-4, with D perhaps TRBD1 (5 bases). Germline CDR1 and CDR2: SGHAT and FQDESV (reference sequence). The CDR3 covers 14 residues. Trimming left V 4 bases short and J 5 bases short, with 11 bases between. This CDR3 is CASSSFGTNEKLFF. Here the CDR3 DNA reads TGTGCCAGCAGCTCATTCGGGACGAATGAAAAACTGTTTTTT.

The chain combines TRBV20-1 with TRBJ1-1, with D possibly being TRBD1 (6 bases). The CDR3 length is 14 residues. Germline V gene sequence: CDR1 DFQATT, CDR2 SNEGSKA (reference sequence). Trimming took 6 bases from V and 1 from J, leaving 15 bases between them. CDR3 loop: CSAQDSPANTEAFF. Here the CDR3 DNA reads TGCAGTGCCCAGGACAGCCCTGCGAACACTGAAGCTTTCTTT.

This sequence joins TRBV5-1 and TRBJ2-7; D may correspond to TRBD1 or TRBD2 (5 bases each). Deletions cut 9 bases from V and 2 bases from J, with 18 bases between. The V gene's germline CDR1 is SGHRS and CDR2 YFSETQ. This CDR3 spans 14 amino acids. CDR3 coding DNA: TGCGCCACCCGATCAGGATCGGGGCCCTACGAGCAGTACTTC. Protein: CATRSGSGPYEQYF.

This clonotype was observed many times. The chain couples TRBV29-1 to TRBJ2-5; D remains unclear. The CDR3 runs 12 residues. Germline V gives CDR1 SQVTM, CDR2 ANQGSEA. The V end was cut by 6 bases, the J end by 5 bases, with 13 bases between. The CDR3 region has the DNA TGCAGCGTGATAGGGCAACCGGAGACCCAGTACTTC. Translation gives CSVIGQPETQYF. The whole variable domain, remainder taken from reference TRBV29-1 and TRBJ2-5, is SAVISQKPSRDICQRGTSLTIQCQVDSQVTMMFWYRQQPGQSLTLIATANQGSEATYESGFVIDKFPISRPNLTFSTLTVSNMSPEDSSIYLCSVIGQPETQYFGPGTRLLVL.